The 5 T cell receptor beta chains in this list originate from one sample, sequenced in a study of T cell responses to AZD1222 COVID-19 vaccine (dated by TCRdb to about 2021). The protocol used for the library was the immunoSEQ multiplex PCR assay. TCRdb took over this immuneACCESS table, retaining in-frame rearrangements with V and J assigned. Such tables are incomplete; in checked studies, under half of the missing clones stem from an unresolved V gene, and the remainder is unexplained. The sample contains roughly 170,000 clones, 85% to 90% of them found a single time. The top ten hold approximately 0.49% of the sample. The time point label for this specimen denotes: baseline before first vaccination. Material: peripheral blood, obtained on day 0 of AZD1222 vaccination. The receptors come from an adult in good health.

This clone was counted a single time. V gene TRBV6-5 combines with J gene TRBJ1-1; D unresolved. Trimming shortened V by 8 bases and J by 0 bases, and 16 bases separated the two germline ends. The V gene's germline CDR1 is MNHEY and CDR2 SVGAGI. This CDR3 comprises 15 residues. The CDR3 protein is CASSETRNMNTEAFF. The CDR3, as DNA: TGTGCCAGCTCAGAGACACGGAACATGAACACTGAAGCTTTCTTT.

A single count supports this clone. CDR3: CASSLAARFATNEKLFF. In DNA form, the CDR3 reads TGCGCCAGCAGCTTGGCGGCCCGGTTTGCAACTAATGAAAAACTGTTTTTT. The chain recombines TRBV5-1 with TRBJ1-4, with D unresolved. This CDR3 region has 17 residues. Germline assignment: CDR1 SGHRS and CDR2 YFSETQ. The V and J ends lost 0 bases and 0 bases respectively, with 12 bases between them.

V gene TRBV5-6 combines with J gene TRBJ2-7, with TRBD1 matching over 8 bases. Germline assignment: CDR1 SGHDT and CDR2 YYEEEE. The CDR3 runs to 15 residues. The V segment lost 2 bases and the J segment 2 bases; nucleotides outside the gene matches: 6. This CDR3 reads CASSFRDRPTYEQYF. DNA for the CDR3: TGTGCCAGCAGCTTTCGGGACAGGCCTACCTACGAGCAGTACTTC.

The V and J genes are TRBV5-1 and TRBJ1-1; unclear D gene. The CDR3 is 13 residues long. Germline V lookup: CDR1 SGHRS, CDR2 YFSETQ. The ends were cut back, 0 bases at V and 6 bases at J, with 9 bases in the middle. In DNA, the CDR3 is TGCGCCAGCAGCTTGGGGGTGCACCCTGAAGCTTTCTTT. Amino acids: CASSLGVHPEAFF.

The V call is TRBV5-4, the J call TRBJ1-1; the D is unclear. The V end lost 0 bases, the J end lost 1 base, and 10 bases lay between the germline ends. The CDR3 runs to 15 residues. Germline values: CDR1 SGHNT, CDR2 YYREEE (reference sequence). CDR3 in DNA: TGTGCCAGCAGCTTGGAGGTGGGTCAGAACACTGAAGCTTTCTTT. This sequence encodes CASSLEVGQNTEAFF.